The following is a T cell receptor (beta chain) sequence with its context. What it binds is not known. The data stem from a study of cytomegalovirus exposure and HLA in healthy donors. Notes on the study in general: Earlier analysis yielded a pattern in which most TCR beta V segments were productive about 90% or about 30% of the time. Versus the roughly 640-donor mean, an Asian-associated ancestry cluster reportedly showed fewer N-insertions in a later analysis. Overall, roughly 150 TCR beta chains were annotated as cytomegalovirus-associated.

V gave up 3 bases and J gave up 2 bases; unmatched junction bases: 3. CDR1 and CDR2 from the germline V gene are MGHRA and YSYEKL. The CDR3 totals 15 residues. Nominally healthy donors were sampled, though unrecorded immune exposures were likely. With 60 Vbeta and 13 Jbeta primers, the PCR was carried out. Sequencing used immunoSEQ multiplex PCR; TCRdb keeps in-frame clones, though not all of them. Among fewer than 200,000 clones listed, 65% to 75% were seen once. The origin of this receptor is a girl between 10 and 17 years old in good health and CMV-seronegative. Source material: PBMCs. This chain uses TRBV4-1 with TRBJ2-3; TRBD2 aligns across 9 bases. As DNA, the CDR3 is TGCGCCAGCAGCCAGACTAGCGGAACCACAGATACGCAGTATTTT. Translating it yields CASSQTSGTTDTQYF.